The 5 T cell receptor beta chains presented below share a single source sample, sequenced in a study of radiation and T cells in renal cell carcinoma. The time point is: blood 2 weeks post-SBRT. Treatment specified: 15 Gy SBRT to primary tumor, nephrectomy 4 weeks later. Produced via immunoSEQ multiplex PCR; TCRdb's table is partial and in-frame only. In the table there are more than 150,000 clones, 87% of which are singletons. The sample here was blood, taken from a patient whose treatment included radiotherapy and nephrectomy. The receptors here all came from a woman in her forties or fifties with renal cell carcinoma.

The V gene is TRBV19, the J gene TRBJ2-5; D is uncertain. Per germline, CDR1 LNHDA and CDR2 SQIVND (reference sequence). V shed 1 base and J shed 7 bases, with 10 bases lying between them. The CDR3 loop spans 13 amino acids. The CDR3 DNA reads as TGTGCCAGTAGTATAGCCGGGCCGGGGACCCAGTACTTC. It translates to CASSIAGPGTQYF.

This clone was detected only a few times. This chain joins TRBV5-4 and TRBJ1-1; no reliable D call. The CDR3 spans 14 residues. V was shortened by 1 base and J by 5 bases, with 12 bases between the two germline ends. CDR1 is SGHNT, CDR2 YYREEE, per germline (reference sequence). The DNA of the CDR3 is TGTGCCAGCAGCTTGCCAGGACGAACAACTGAAGCTTTCTTT. Its translation: CASSLPGRTTEAFF.

This rearrangement joins TRBV30 to TRBJ1-3; D is possibly TRBD1 (5 bases). The germline CDR1 and CDR2 sequences are GTSNPN and SVGIG (reference sequence). Trimming removed 2 bases at V and 0 bases at J, with 11 bases between. CDR3 length: 15 amino acids. As DNA, the CDR3 is TGTGCCTGGAGTAGACCAGGGTACTCTGGAAACACCATATATTTT. This codes for CAWSRPGYSGNTIYF.

This clone was picked up a small number of times. The chain links TRBV5-6 to TRBJ1-3; no clear D gene. Looked up from germline, CDR1 is SGHDT and CDR2 is YYEEEE. The CDR3 loop spans 15 amino acids. Trimming removed 2 bases at V and 2 bases at J, with 11 bases between. The CDR3 reads CASSFLTGTGNTIYF. Here the CDR3 DNA reads TGTGCCAGCAGCTTTCTTACCGGGACTGGAAACACCATATATTTT. Drawing the rest from reference TRBV5-6 and TRBJ1-3, the complete variable domain is DAGVTQSPTHLIKTRGQQVTLRCSPKSGHDTVSWYQQALGQGPQFIFQYYEEEERQRGNFPDRFSGHQFPNYSSELNVNALLLGDSALYLCASSFLTGTGNTIYFGEGSWLTVV.

CDR3 protein: CASARTASGNTIYF. The CDR3 region has the DNA TGTGCCAGCGCCCGGACAGCCTCTGGAAACACCATATATTTT. This chain links TRBV6-5 with TRBJ1-3; possibly TRBD1 for D (6 bases). CDR1 MNHEY and CDR2 SVGAGI come from the germline V gene. The CDR3 has 14 amino acids. Trimming stripped 8 bases from V and 0 bases from J, with 11 bases between.